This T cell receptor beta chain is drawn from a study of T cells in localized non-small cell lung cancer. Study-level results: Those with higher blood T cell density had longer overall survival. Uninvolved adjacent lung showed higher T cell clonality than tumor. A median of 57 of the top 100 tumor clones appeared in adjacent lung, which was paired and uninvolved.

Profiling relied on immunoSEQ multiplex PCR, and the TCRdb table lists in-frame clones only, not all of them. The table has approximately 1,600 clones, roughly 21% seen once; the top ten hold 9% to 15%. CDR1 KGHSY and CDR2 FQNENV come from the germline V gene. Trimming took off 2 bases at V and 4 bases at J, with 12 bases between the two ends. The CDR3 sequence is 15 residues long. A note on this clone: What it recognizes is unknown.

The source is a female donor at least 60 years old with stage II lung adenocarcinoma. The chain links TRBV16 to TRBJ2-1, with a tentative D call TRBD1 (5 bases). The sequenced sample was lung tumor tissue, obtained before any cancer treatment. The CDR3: CASSQGAGAYNEQFF. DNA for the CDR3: TGTGCCAGCAGCCAAGGGGCTGGGGCTTACAATGAGCAGTTCTTC.